These 22 T cell receptor beta chains share one sample of origin, sequenced in a study of blood T cells in healthy people across ages. Sample-barcoded 5' priming and a J-beta primer mix drove a second PCR of roughly 7 to 11 cycles. TCRdb re-derived calls from the 5' RACE reads in MiXCR, one entry per CDR3 protein. The sample comprises 800,000 to 950,000 distinct CDR3 sequences, almost 30% of which are singletons, and about a tenth rests with the top ten. This sample also belongs to another study, concerning T cells of mothers and their children.

Sample: blood. The receptors stem from a woman aged 40 to 50 in good health.

This clonotype was counted at least ten times. The V gene is TRBV29-1, the J gene TRBJ1-2; D gene ambiguous. Per germline, CDR1 SQVTM and CDR2 ANQGSEA. Trimming removed 8 bases at V and 6 bases at J, with 13 bases between. The CDR3 has 11 amino acids. The CDR3 coding sequence is TGCAGCTCACGCTCCGCCGATGGCTACACCTTC. This codes for CSSRSADGYTF.

As concerns this clonotype: The junction differs from germline at one of its ends, possibly a read error. The V and J genes are TRBV7-2 and TRBJ2-5, with a weak D call TRBD2 (6 bases). The CDR3 has 14 residues. Germline CDR1 reads SGHTA; CDR2 reads FQGNSA. CDR3 protein: CANSPGGLQETQYF. The DNA of the CDR3 is TGTGCCAACAGCCCCGGAGGGTTGCAAGAGACCCAGTACTTC. Based on the CDR3 plus reference TRBV7-2 and TRBJ2-5, the full variable domain is GAGVSQSPSNKVTEKGKDVELRCDPISGHTALYWYRQSLGQGLEFLIYFQGNSAPDKSGLPSDRFSAERTGGSVSTLTIQRTQQEDSAVYLCANSPGGLQETQYFGPGTRLLVL.

The gene calls are TRBV6-6 and TRBJ1-5; D unclear. Trimming pared 2 bases from V and 2 bases from J, leaving 13 bases between. CDR3 length equals 16 residues. Germline V gives CDR1 MNHNY, CDR2 SVGAGI (reference sequence). The CDR3 sequence: CASSYRRGLGNQPQHF. The CDR3 nucleotides are TGTGCCAGCAGTTACCGTCGGGGTTTGGGCAATCAGCCCCAGCATTTT.

This clonotype was seen many times. This sequence joins TRBV7-8 and TRBJ2-5, with 11 bases aligning to TRBD1. The CDR3 totals 13 residues. The germline CDR1 and CDR2 sequences are SGHVS and FQNEAQ. V was pared by 5 bases and J by 11 bases, with 7 bases of the junction left unmatched. Here the CDR3 reads CASSPRGTGGQYF. The CDR3 region has the DNA TGTGCCAGCAGCCCCAGAGGGACAGGGGGACAGTACTTC.

This clonotype appeared a few times. The chain combines TRBV2 with TRBJ2-1; TRBD2 aligns across 11 bases. CDR3 length equals 16 residues. CDR1 and CDR2 from the germline V gene are SNHLY and FYNNEI. V was clipped by 7 bases and J by 0 bases; unmatched bases: 5. In DNA form, the CDR3 reads TGTGCCAGCAAGAGACTAGCGGGGAGCTCCTACAATGAGCAGTTCTTC. It is translated as CASKRLAGSSYNEQFF.

This clonotype was found a few times. V is TRBV6-5 and J is TRBJ2-3; D may be TRBD1 or TRBD2 (5 bases each). Trimming shortened V by 3 bases and J by 0 bases, and 25 bases separated the two germline ends. Germline V gene sequence: CDR1 MNHEY, CDR2 SVGAGI. This CDR3 is built from 20 residues. The CDR3 here is CASSYRGPGSNRFSTDTQYF. The DNA of the CDR3 is TGTGCCAGCAGTTATAGGGGTCCGGGGAGCAATCGGTTTAGCACAGATACGCAGTATTTT.

The chain joins TRBV30 to TRBJ1-3; no definite D call. Germline V gives CDR1 GTSNPN, CDR2 SVGIG (reference sequence). The CDR3 extends over 11 amino acids. V was pared by 2 bases and J by 15 bases, with 14 bases between. The CDR3 protein is CAWSPGRVPYF. The CDR3 region has the DNA TGTGCCTGGAGTCCAGGCCGAGTCCCATATTTT.

This clonotype was recorded many times. The CDR3 loop reads CASSSTIRQINEKLFF. CDR3 DNA sequence: TGTGCCAGCAGCTCCACCATCAGACAGATTAATGAAAAACTGTTTTTT. The chain joins TRBV27 to TRBJ1-4; weak D call: TRBD1 (5 bases). Germline CDR1 reads MNHEY; CDR2 reads SMNVEV (reference sequence). The CDR3 contains 16 residues. Between the trimmed V and J ends, which lost 6 bases and 4 bases, there was a span of 18 bases.

This clonotype was detected a few times. This chain joins TRBV4-3 and TRBJ2-7, with D perhaps TRBD1 (7 bases). The germline V gene encodes CDR1 LGHNA and CDR2 YSLEER. The CDR3 runs 17 residues. V lost 3 bases to trimming and J lost 3 bases, with 21 bases between them. The CDR3 DNA is TGCGCCAGCAGCCATATCGGCGGGGCAGGGGGAAGCTACGAGCAGTACTTC. Encoded protein: CASSHIGGAGGSYEQYF.

About this clonotype itself: This may stem from a read error, because a much larger clone lies one nucleotide away. The chain recombines TRBV5-6 with TRBJ1-2; D is possibly TRBD1 (6 bases). CDR3 length: 15 residues. The germline gives CDR1 SGHDT, CDR2 YYEEEE. The CDR3: CASSLMDRPNYGHTF. The CDR3 region has the DNA TGTGCCAGCAGCTTGATGGACAGACCTAACTATGGCCACACCTTC.

The V and J genes are TRBV5-1 and TRBJ2-7, with 11 bases lining up with TRBD2. This CDR3 spans 16 amino acids. Per germline, CDR1 SGHRS and CDR2 YFSETQ. The V segment lost 1 base and the J segment 2 bases; nucleotides outside the gene matches: 5. DNA of the CDR3: TGCGCCAGCAGCTTGCGTCTAGCGGGAGGTGCCTACGAGCAGTACTTC. Protein: CASSLRLAGGAYEQYF.

This clonotype was seen at least ten times. V is TRBV5-1 and J is TRBJ2-7, with TRBD2 as a possible D gene (6 bases). The V gene lost 4 bases and the J gene lost 2 bases, with 16 bases spanning the gap. Looked up from germline, CDR1 is SGHRS and CDR2 is YFSETQ. CDR3 size: 15 residues. The CDR3 DNA reads TGCGCCAGCAGCCGGTCGGAGGGATTTACCTACGAGCAGTACTTC. It codes for CASSRSEGFTYEQYF.

V usage is TRBV25-1 and J usage is TRBJ2-4; 8 positions match TRBD2. The J call may be in error: the DNA end matches TRBJ2-7 better. In germline, CDR1 is MGHDK, CDR2 SYGVNS. This CDR3 comprises 15 residues. This CDR3 is CASSPGTSRVTEQYF. The CDR3 DNA reads TGTGCCAGCAGTCCCGGGACTAGTAGGGTAACCGAGCAGTACTTC.

V is TRBV7-2 and J is TRBJ2-5; D perhaps matches TRBD2 (5 bases). The CDR3 contains 16 residues. V was shortened by 4 bases and J by 5 bases, with 20 bases between the two germline ends. The germline CDR1 and CDR2 sequences are SGHTA and FQGNSA. CDR3 DNA: TGTGCCAGCAGCTCCCTAACCGTGGGAGTTGGGGAGACCCAGTACTTC. Its translation: CASSSLTVGVGETQYF.

In nucleotides, the CDR3 is TGCGCCAGCAGCTTCGGGGGCTTACTAGCCAAAAACATTCAGTACTTC. Translation gives CASSFGGLLAKNIQYF. The chain recombines TRBV5-1 with TRBJ2-4, with D perhaps TRBD1 or TRBD2 (6 bases each). Per germline, CDR1 SGHRS and CDR2 YFSETQ. The CDR3 is made up of 16 amino acids. V was pared by 2 bases and J by 0 bases, with 12 bases between.

V and J are TRBV3-1 and TRBJ2-5, with a possible D match to TRBD1 (6 bases). Deletions cut 2 bases from V and 5 bases from J, with 15 bases between. Germline V gene lookup returns CDR1 LGHDT and CDR2 YNNKEL (reference sequence). This CDR3 comprises 15 residues. CDR3 protein: CASSQTQGFMETQYF. The CDR3 nucleotides read TGTGCCAGCAGCCAAACACAGGGCTTTATGGAGACCCAGTACTTC.

This chain links TRBV20-1 with TRBJ1-1; D is undetermined. The CDR3 extends over 18 amino acids. V shed 1 base and J shed 1 base, with 22 bases lying between them. Looked up from germline, CDR1 is DFQATT and CDR2 is SNEGSKA (reference sequence). The CDR3 here is CSARVYRQAIWGNTEAFF. CDR3 nucleotide sequence: TGCAGTGCTAGAGTATATAGGCAGGCAATTTGGGGGAACACTGAAGCTTTCTTT.

Comments on this clonotype: One end of the junction fails to match germline, which may point to a read error. The chain couples TRBV5-4 to TRBJ1-4, with unresolved D. Per germline, CDR1 SGHNT and CDR2 YYREEE (reference sequence). CDR3 size: 14 residues. The CDR3: CASSLGGHNEKRFF. In DNA form, the CDR3 reads TGTGCCAGCAGCTTGGGAGGGCATAATGAAAAACGGTTTTTT.

Details on this clonotype: A much bigger clone sits one base away, suggesting this may be a read error. This chain connects TRBV20-1 to TRBJ2-5, with TRBD2 matching over 7 bases. This CDR3 is 15 amino acids long. After removal of 7 bases from V and 4 bases from J, the junction contained 15 bases not matched to a gene. Germline CDR1 and CDR2: DFQATT and SNEGSKA (reference sequence). The CDR3 coding sequence is TGCAGTGTCCCCCGAACGCGGCAGCGGGGAGAGACCCAGTACTTC. Its protein is CSVPRTRQRGETQYF.

There are many counts of this clonotype. This chain joins TRBV20-1 and TRBJ1-1; D gene uncertain. Germline CDR1 and CDR2: DFQATT and SNEGSKA (reference sequence). CDR3 size: 18 residues. V lost 0 bases, J lost 1 base, and 21 bases lay in between. CDR3 bases: TGCAGTGCTAGAGATCGGGCGGGGAATTTTCGTTCGAACACTGAAGCTTTCTTT. Protein: CSARDRAGNFRSNTEAFF.

This clonotype was observed a few times. The V gene is TRBV5-1, the J gene TRBJ1-2, with 7 bases matching TRBD1. Germline V gene data show CDR1 as SGHRS and CDR2 as YFSETQ. V was clipped by 5 bases and J by 6 bases; unmatched bases: 7. The CDR3 is made up of 13 amino acids. The CDR3 region is CASRVGQADGYTF. The CDR3 bases are TGCGCCAGCAGAGTAGGACAGGCGGATGGCTACACCTTC.

This clonotype was counted only a few times. The V call is TRBV6-6, the J call TRBJ1-5; 9 bases agree with TRBD1. Germline V gives CDR1 MNHNY, CDR2 SVGAGI (reference sequence). This CDR3 comprises 15 residues. The J segment lost 2 bases and the V segment lost 6 bases, leaving 5 bases of the junction unmatched. The CDR3 reads CASRDRGGGNQPQHF. CDR3 coding DNA: TGTGCCAGCAGGGACAGGGGCGGGGGCAATCAGCCCCAGCATTTT.